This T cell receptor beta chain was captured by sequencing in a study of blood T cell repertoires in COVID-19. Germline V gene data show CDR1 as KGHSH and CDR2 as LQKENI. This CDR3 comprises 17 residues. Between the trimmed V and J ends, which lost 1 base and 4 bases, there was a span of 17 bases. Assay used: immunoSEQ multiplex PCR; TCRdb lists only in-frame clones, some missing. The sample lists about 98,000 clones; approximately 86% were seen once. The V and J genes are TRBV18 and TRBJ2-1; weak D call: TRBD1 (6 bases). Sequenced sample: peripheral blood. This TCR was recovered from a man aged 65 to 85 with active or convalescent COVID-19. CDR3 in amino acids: CASSPLSGTRGYNEQFF. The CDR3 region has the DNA TGTGCCAGCTCACCACTATCAGGGACAAGAGGATACAATGAGCAGTTCTTC.